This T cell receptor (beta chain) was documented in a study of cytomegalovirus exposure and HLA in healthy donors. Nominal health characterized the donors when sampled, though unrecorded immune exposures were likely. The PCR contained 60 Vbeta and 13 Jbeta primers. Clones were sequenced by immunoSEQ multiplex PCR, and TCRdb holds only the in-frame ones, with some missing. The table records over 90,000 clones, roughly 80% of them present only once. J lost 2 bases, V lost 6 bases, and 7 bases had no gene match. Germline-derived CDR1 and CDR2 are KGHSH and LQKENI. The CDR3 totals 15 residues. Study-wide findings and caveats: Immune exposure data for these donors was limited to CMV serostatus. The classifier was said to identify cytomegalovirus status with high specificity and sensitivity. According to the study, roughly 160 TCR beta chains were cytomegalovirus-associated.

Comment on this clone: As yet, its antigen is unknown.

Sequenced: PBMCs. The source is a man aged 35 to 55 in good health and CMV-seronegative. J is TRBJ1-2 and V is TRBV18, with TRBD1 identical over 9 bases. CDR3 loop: CASSQGDRGNYGYTF. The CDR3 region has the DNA TGTGCCAGCTCTCAAGGAGACAGGGGGAACTATGGCTACACCTTC.